This T cell receptor beta chain is from a study of T cell clonality in common variable immunodeficiency. The CDR3 has 15 amino acids. In germline, CDR1 is SGHNT, CDR2 YENEEA. The V and J ends lost 4 bases and 3 bases, in that order; junction bases with no gene match: 7. Generated by immunoSEQ multiplex PCR, the TCRdb table keeps only in-frame clones and is missing some. The table lists some 28,000 clones, with no singletons. This clone was counted ten times or more. Read sequence stops 3 residues before the CDR3 end, and the germline J gene provides the missing end. The clonotype comes from a person between 18 and 75 years old in good health. Sequencing was performed on peripheral blood mononuclear cells. V usage is TRBV11-3 and J usage is TRBJ2-7, with 9 bases aligning to TRBD1. The CDR3 is CASSSRQGGLYEQYF. The covered CDR3 bases are TGTGCCAGCAGCTCTCGACAGGGGGGCCTCTACGAG.